This TCR beta chain appears in the sequencing data of a study of blood T cells in healthy people across ages. Through a sample-barcoded 5' primer and a J-beta primer mix, a second PCR was run for about 6 to 11 cycles. TCRdb independently ran MiXCR on the 5' RACE reads; one entry per CDR3 protein. Among roughly 2 million distinct CDR3 sequences listed, around half were seen once. The V and J ends lost 4 bases and 7 bases, in that order; junction bases with no gene match: 9. Germline V CDR1 and CDR2: LGHNT, FRNRAP. This CDR3 has 14 amino acids. The gene calls are TRBV12-5 and TRBJ2-5; 7 nucleotides match TRBD1. The sequence derives from a woman aged 40 to 50 in good health. The sequencing input was blood. CDR3 loop: CASGSTGSVGTQYF. CDR3 DNA: TGTGCTAGTGGTTCGACAGGGTCAGTGGGGACCCAGTACTTC.